This entry lists 7 T cell receptor beta chains sequenced from one sample in a study of shared clonotypes between healthy human individuals. Here immunoSEQ multiplex PCR was the method, and the copy in TCRdb shows in-frame clones only, minus some. The sample contains 1.5 million to 1.9 million clones, 95% to 99% of which appear only once. Material: naive CD4+ T cells sorted from blood. As to subset: CD45RA+ positively selected. Source of these receptors: a man younger than 45 in good health.

The V call is TRBV2, the J call TRBJ2-1; D tentatively fits TRBD1 or TRBD2 (5 bases each). Germline CDR1 and CDR2: SNHLY and FYNNEI. Between the trimmed V and J ends, which lost 7 bases and 8 bases, there was a span of 15 bases. The CDR3 consists of 13 residues. CDR3 sequence (DNA): TGTGCCAGCAAAGGGACCCTGGGCCATGAGCAGTTCTTC. Translated, it gives CASKGTLGHEQFF.

This chain's CDR3 is CAWSVPALAGVFAGKNIQYF. The CDR3 region has the DNA TGTGCCTGGAGTGTACCCGCCCTAGCGGGAGTTTTCGCTGGCAAAAACATTCAGTACTTC. The rearrangement uses TRBV30 and TRBJ2-4, with TRBD2 matching 10 bases. Trimming at V came to 0 bases and at J to 3 bases, leaving 17 bases not matched to a gene. The CDR3 has 20 residues. The germline gives CDR1 GTSNPN, CDR2 SVGIG (reference sequence).

The chain uses TRBV19 and TRBJ2-4; D is possibly TRBD2 (5 bases). Germline lookup yields CDR1 LNHDA and CDR2 SQIVND (reference sequence). The V end lost 3 bases, the J end lost 9 bases, and 9 bases lay between the germline ends. CDR3 length: 12 residues. DNA of the CDR3: TGTGCCAGTAGTATTCCTACTAGCATTCAGTACTTC. It yields the protein CASSIPTSIQYF.

The chain recombines TRBV7-2 with TRBJ1-4; 8 bases map to TRBD1. CDR1 is SGHTA and CDR2 is FQGNSA in the germline V gene. The trim removed 5 bases at V and 7 bases at J, leaving 6 bases unmatched. There are 14 residues in the CDR3. The CDR3 bases are TGTGCCAGCAGCCACCAGGGGGCGCGTGAAAAACTGTTTTTT. This gives the protein CASSHQGAREKLFF.

The chain has TRBV15 and TRBJ2-1; 9 bases are shared with TRBD1. V lost 7 bases, J lost 1 base, and 5 bases stayed unmatched. CDR1 and CDR2 (germline): LNHNV, YYDKDF (reference sequence). This CDR3 is 15 amino acids long. The CDR3 sequence: CATTSGTGSYNEQFF. The CDR3 DNA reads TGTGCCACCACTTCCGGGACAGGGTCCTACAATGAGCAGTTCTTC. Variable domain in full (rest from reference TRBV15 and TRBJ2-1): DAMVIQNPRYQVTQFGKPVTLSCSQTLNHNVMYWYQQKSSQAPKLLFHYYDKDFNNEADTPDNFQSRRPNTSFCFLDIRSPGLGDTAMYLCATTSGTGSYNEQFFGPGTRLTVL.

On this clone: This same CDR3 is encoded by further DNA sequences in the sample. The chain employs TRBV9 and TRBJ2-7, with 9 positions matching TRBD2. The V and J ends lost 4 bases and 4 bases, in that order; junction bases with no gene match: 6. This CDR3 contains 14 residues. The germline V gene has CDR1 SGDLS and CDR2 YYNGEE. The CDR3 reads CASSPGLASYEQYF. For the CDR3, the DNA is TGTGCCAGCAGCCCCGGACTAGCGAGTTACGAGCAGTACTTC.

The V gene is TRBV7-8, the J gene TRBJ1-5, with a weak D call TRBD1 (5 bases). V lost 5 bases and J lost 4, with 12 bases in between. This CDR3 is built from 14 residues. CDR1 SGHVS and CDR2 FQNEAQ come from the germline V gene. The CDR3, as DNA: TGTGCCAGCAGCCGCAGGGCCCAGAATCAGCCCCAGCATTTT. Translating it yields CASSRRAQNQPQHF. The full variable domain, in which reference TRBV7-8 and TRBJ1-5 provide the parts outside the CDR3, is GAGVSQSPRYKVAKRGQDVALRCDPISGHVSLFWYQQALGQGPEFLTYFQNEAQLDKSGLPSDRFFAERPEGSVSTLKIQRTQQEDSAVYLCASSRRAQNQPQHFGDGTRLSIL.